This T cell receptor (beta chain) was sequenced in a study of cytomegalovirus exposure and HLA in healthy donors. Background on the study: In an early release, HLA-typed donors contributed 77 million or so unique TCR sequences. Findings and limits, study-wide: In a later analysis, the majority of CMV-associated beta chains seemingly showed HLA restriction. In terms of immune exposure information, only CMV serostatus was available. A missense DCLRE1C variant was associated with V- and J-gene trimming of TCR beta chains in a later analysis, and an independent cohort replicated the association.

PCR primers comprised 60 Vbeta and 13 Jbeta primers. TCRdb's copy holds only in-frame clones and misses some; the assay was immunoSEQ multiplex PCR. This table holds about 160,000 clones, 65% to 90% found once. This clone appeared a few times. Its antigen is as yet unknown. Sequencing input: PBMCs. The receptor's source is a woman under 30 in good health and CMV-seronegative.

The DNA of the CDR3 is TGTGCCAGCAGCTTTAGCGTCCGGACAGGGGGCACAGATACGCAGTATTTT. Translated, it gives CASSFSVRTGGTDTQYF. V gene TRBV7-9 combines with J gene TRBJ2-3; TRBD1 matches at 9 bases. The CDR3 contains 17 residues. J was trimmed by 1 base and V by 3 bases; bases with no gene match: 8. Germline values: CDR1 SEHNR, CDR2 FQNEAQ (reference sequence). Combining the CDR3 with reference TRBV7-9 and TRBJ2-3 gives the whole variable domain DTGVSQNPRHKITKRGQNVTFRCDPISEHNRLYWYRQTLGQGPEFLTYFQNEAQLEKSRLLSDRFSAERPKGSFSTLEIQRTEQGDSAMYLCASSFSVRTGGTDTQYFGPGTRLTVL.